The 13 T cell receptor beta chains below come from one sample, sequenced in a study of cytomegalovirus exposure and HLA in healthy donors. PCR used 60 Vbeta primers and 13 Jbeta primers. Profiled with immunoSEQ multiplex PCR; TCRdb holds only in-frame clones, not every one. The data contain approximately 110,000 clones, roughly 66% of them singletons. The sequencing input was PBMCs. Receptors originate from a man in his 60s in good health and CMV-seropositive.

V and J are TRBV28 and TRBJ2-1; 7 bases are shared with TRBD1. Germline V lookup: CDR1 MDHEN, CDR2 SYDVKM. Trimming took 0 bases from V and 0 from J; bases not matched to a gene: 5. CDR3 length equals 17 residues. The CDR3 sequence is CASSLWGQSSSYNEQFF. DNA for the CDR3: TGTGCCAGCAGTTTATGGGGACAGTCGAGCTCCTACAATGAGCAGTTCTTC.

The chain uses TRBV21-1 and TRBJ2-5; TRBD2 was called by the table and not checked on the DNA. TRBV21-1 is reported as a pseudogene. CDR3 length: 20 amino acids. The CDR3 sequence: CASSNLWPTHGGGRQETQYF. The DNA for the CDR3 is TGTGCCAGCAGCAATCTGTGGCCTACCCACGGGGGGGGAAGACAAGAGACCCAGTACTTC.

The chain links TRBV11-2 to TRBJ1-6; the D gene is possibly TRBD1 (6 bases). The CDR3 extends over 14 amino acids. Trimming took 0 bases from V and 9 from J, leaving 9 bases between them. CDR1 is SGHAT, CDR2 FQNNGV, per germline. CDR3: CASSLEGRGSPLHF. CDR3 in DNA: TGTGCCAGCAGCTTAGAAGGCAGGGGTTCACCCCTCCACTTT.

The chain couples TRBV5-6 to TRBJ2-1, with 8 positions matching TRBD1. There are 15 residues in the CDR3. Looked up from germline, CDR1 is SGHDT and CDR2 is YYEEEE. V gave up 7 bases and J gave up 4 bases; unmatched junction bases: 10. In DNA, the CDR3 is TGTGCCAGCTGGGAGACAGGGGTCTCTTACAATGAGCAGTTCTTC. Amino acid sequence: CASWETGVSYNEQFF.

Worth noting for this clone: The junction and the germline gene differ at one end; a read error may be behind it. V is TRBV5-1 and J is TRBJ2-6; TRBD1 is a possible D gene (5 bases). This CDR3 has 14 amino acids. Looked up from germline, CDR1 is SGHRS and CDR2 is YFSETQ. CDR3 in amino acids: CASSSGSGANVLTF. In DNA, the CDR3 is TGTGCCAGCAGCTCAGGGTCCGGGGCCAACGTCCTGACTTTC.

V is TRBV6-6 and J is TRBJ1-5; possibly TRBD1 for D (5 bases). CDR1 MNHNY and CDR2 SVGAGI come from the germline V gene (reference sequence). There are 12 residues in the CDR3. The ends were cut back, 8 bases at V and 4 bases at J, with 9 bases in the middle. For the CDR3, the DNA is TGTGCCAGCCGAAGGGGAAATCAGCCCCAGCATTTT. It encodes CASRRGNQPQHF.

This chain uses TRBV5-1 with TRBJ2-3; 7 bases are a match to TRBD1. CDR1 is SGHRS and CDR2 is YFSETQ in the germline V gene. This CDR3 spans 16 amino acids. Trimming cost V 4 bases and J 0 bases; bases outside gene matches: 8. CDR3 nucleotide sequence: TGCGCCAGCAGCCCAGGGACAGACTGGAGCACAGATACGCAGTATTTT. It specifies CASSPGTDWSTDTQYF.

The rearrangement links TRBV5-1 to TRBJ2-3; TRBD1 is a possible D gene (6 bases). V was pared by 2 bases and J by 0 bases, with 16 bases between. The CDR3 covers 17 residues. The germline V gene encodes CDR1 SGHRS and CDR2 YFSETQ. In nucleotides, the CDR3 is TGCGCCAGCAGCTTCACCGGGACACCGGGGAGCACAGATACGCAGTATTTT. Its translation is CASSFTGTPGSTDTQYF.

The chain employs TRBV11-2 and TRBJ2-7, with 9 bases aligning to TRBD2. CDR1 is SGHAT, CDR2 FQNNGV, per germline. Unmatched junction bases numbered 3, after V lost 4 bases and J lost 2 bases. CDR3 length equals 14 residues. The chain's CDR3 is CASSSASGAYEQYF. The CDR3 region has the DNA TGTGCCAGCAGCTCAGCTAGCGGGGCCTACGAGCAGTACTTC. Together with reference TRBV11-2 and TRBJ2-7, the CDR3 gives the full variable domain: EAGVAQSPRYKIIEKRQSVAFWCNPISGHATLYWYQQILGQGPKLLIQFQNNGVVDDSQLPKDRFSAERLKGVDSTLKIQPAKLEDSAVYLCASSSASGAYEQYFGPGTRLTVT.

The chain has TRBV4-1 and TRBJ1-2; D is unresolved. CDR3 length: 13 amino acids. Trimming took 0 bases from V and 3 from J, leaving 5 bases between them. Per germline, CDR1 MGHRA and CDR2 YSYEKL. The CDR3 spells CASSQDGYYGYTF. CDR3 coding DNA: TGCGCCAGCAGCCAAGACGGGTACTATGGCTACACCTTC.

In its sample, this clone was seen once. The CDR3 nucleotides are TGTGCCAGCAGGAAAACCGGGACAGAAGCCTACGAGCAGTACTTC. Its protein product is CASRKTGTEAYEQYF. This sequence joins TRBV11-1 and TRBJ2-7; 7 nucleotides match TRBD1. Germline V lookup: CDR1 SGHAT, CDR2 FQDESV (reference sequence). The V gene end was trimmed by 6 bases and the J gene end by 2 bases; junction bases not matched to a gene: 10. This CDR3 spans 15 amino acids.

The V call is TRBV27, the J call TRBJ1-5; D possibly corresponds to TRBD1 (5 bases). The CDR3 contains 14 residues. Germline CDR1 MNHEY, CDR2 SMNVEV (reference sequence). Trimming removed 5 bases at V and 4 bases at J, with 12 bases between. The CDR3 DNA reads as TGTGCCAGCAGTCCACGACAGCGAAATCAGCCCCAGCATTTT. Translation: CASSPRQRNQPQHF.

The chain uses TRBV5-4 and TRBJ2-3, with TRBD2 matching over 12 bases. This CDR3 contains 16 residues. The junction had 4 bases not matched to a gene; V was cut back by 4 bases and J by 1 base. Germline lookup yields CDR1 SGHNT and CDR2 YYREEE (reference sequence). The CDR3 nucleotides read TGTGCCAGCAGCAAGAGACTAGCGGGGGGCACAGATACGCAGTATTTT. Translation gives CASSKRLAGGTDTQYF. Full variable domain (missing parts from reference TRBV5-4 and TRBJ2-3): ETGVTQSPTHLIKTRGQQVTLRCSSQSGHNTVSWYQQALGQGPQFIFQYYREEENGRGNFPPRFSGLQFPNYSSELNVNALELDDSALYLCASSKRLAGGTDTQYFGPGTRLTVL.